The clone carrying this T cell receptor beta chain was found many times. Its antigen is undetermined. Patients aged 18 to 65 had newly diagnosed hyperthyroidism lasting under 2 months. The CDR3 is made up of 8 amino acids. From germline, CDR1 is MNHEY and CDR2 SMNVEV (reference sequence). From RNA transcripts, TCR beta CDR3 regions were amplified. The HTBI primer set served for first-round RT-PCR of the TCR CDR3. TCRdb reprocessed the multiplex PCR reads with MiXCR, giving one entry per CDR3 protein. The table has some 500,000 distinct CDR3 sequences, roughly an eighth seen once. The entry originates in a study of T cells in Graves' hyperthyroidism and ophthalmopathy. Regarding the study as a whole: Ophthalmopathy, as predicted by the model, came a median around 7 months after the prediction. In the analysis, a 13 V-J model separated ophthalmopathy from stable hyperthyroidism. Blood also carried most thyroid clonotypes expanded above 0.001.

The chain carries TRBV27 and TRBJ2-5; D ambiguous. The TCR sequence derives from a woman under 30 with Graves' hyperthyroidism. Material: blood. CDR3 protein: CGRKTQYF. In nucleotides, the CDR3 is TGTGGACGAAAGACCCAGTACTTC.